What follows describes a single T cell receptor (beta chain). The antigen this receptor binds is unknown. No base quality information exists; no much larger clone differs at one position. Receptor amplification or capture employed the immunoSEQ multiplex PCR assay. For the multiplex PCR, a mixture combining 60 forward primers for TCR Vbeta segments and 13 reverse primers for TCR Jbeta segments was used. Amplification of the CDR3 region of rearranged TCR beta genes was performed with a multiplex PCR assay on genomic DNA. The amplified TCR beta libraries were sequenced on the Illumina HiSeq System as 87-base-pair reads. As for the authors' bioinformatics: In a later analysis, 77 million or so unique TCR beta chains were counted across the approximately 620 repertoires, and around 11 million of these chains were shared by at least two donors. A nearest-neighbor algorithm error-corrected the raw reads and collapsed the reads into unique sequences, merging closely related sequences to remove PCR and sequencing errors. V, D and J gene segments were assigned by aligning CDR3 sequences to IMGT reference sequences. For a sequence to be retained, a match of at least six nucleotides was required to both a V gene segment and a J gene segment. Rearrangements were called productive when the CDR3 lacked stop codons and stayed in frame with V and J; all others were non-productive. CDR3 was defined according to IMGT convention as the region running from the second conserved V-encoded cysteine to the conserved J-encoded phenylalanine. The earlier analysis of a few hundred of the donors excluded sequences that lacked an unambiguous match to a single V gene segment. An earlier analysis of several hundred of the donors called V segments functional above 56.7% productive rearrangements and segregating when the between-donor standard deviation exceeded 5%. A statistical classification framework was built for diagnosing cytomegalovirus status from the catalog of TCR beta chain sequences. In a later analysis, V and J genes were assigned by comparing TCR nucleotide sequences against IMGT/GENE-DB human TR gene sequences. The TCRdist pipeline was used in a later analysis to assign CDR3 sequences and most-parsimonious VDJ recombination scenarios. In a later analysis, each TCR beta chain was defined by its CDR3 amino acid sequence together with its V-gene family, and reads lacking a unique V-gene family were excluded. A later analysis removed 550 to 700 highly shared, low-generation-probability nucleotide sequences to deal with suspected cross-contamination and a sequencing artifact. For each public chain, a later analysis derived a clonal expansion index from normalized ranks of inferred template counts within each repertoire. A later analysis computed generation probabilities with a VDJ recombination model fitted to out-of-frame rearrangements, and checked the results against IGoR. In a later analysis, TCR-TCR, TCR-HLA and TCR-CMV co-occurrence was scored with hypergeometric tests, and a repertoire-size bias correction was applied to TCR pairs. False discovery rates were estimated in a later analysis by permuting HLA or CMV assignments 20 times. In a later analysis, co-occurring TCRs were grouped using DBSCAN, with TCRdist sequence similarity added in when clustering inside HLA-allele-positive subsets. Co-occurrence clustering excluded repertoires with fewer than 30,000 or more than 120,000 public chains, plus five with anomalous nucleotide sharing. TCRdb limited this immuneACCESS table to in-frame rearrangements with V and J called. A share of clones is missing; checked studies link under half to unresolved V genes, and the rest is unexplained. V, J and clone size reflect that table, while D and trimming were determined from the DNA. The sample yields 130,000 to 150,000 clones; over 60% were counted once. Clones ranked in the top ten supply around an eighth of the sample.

The cohort comprised fewer than 750 healthy bone marrow donors. At the time of sampling, all cohort members were nominally healthy, though unrecorded immune exposures were likely present. The donor tested CMV seropositive, placing the donor among the 290 or so seropositive members of the cohort. Every donor gave a peripheral blood sample, and the peripheral blood mononuclear cells from that sample were used for TCR beta sequencing. The Qiagen DNeasy Blood Extraction Kit was used to extract genomic DNA from the blood cell samples. The data were obtained in a study of cytomegalovirus exposure and HLA in healthy donors (TCRdb year 2017). Some background on the complete study: According to an earlier analysis of 587 of the donors, some 180 million T cells yielded 117 million unique TCR beta sequences and around 280 Gb of sequence data. An early release that covered approximately 600 HLA-typed donors contained 250 to 350 gigabases of sequencing data and tens of millions of unique TCR sequences. Among the roughly 400 genotyped donors, approximately 76% belonged to the genetic ancestry cluster associated with self-reported Caucasian donors. The study aimed to test whether cataloging public T cell receptors could reveal signatures of past pathogen exposure. Using immunosequencing, the study profiled T cell repertoires from around 670 subjects and related those repertoires to cytomegalovirus serostatus. A separate validation cohort of roughly 120 different subjects was used in addition to the 666-subject first cohort. To predict cytomegalovirus infection status, the study brought together high-throughput TCR immunosequencing, statistical association of individual TCRs with disease status, and machine learning. To study patterns of TCR occurrence, a later analysis re-analyzed previously published TCR beta repertoires from 650 to 750 donors and added high-resolution HLA genotyping. Rather than drawing on any new phenotypic data, the later analysis identified candidate immune exposures from TCR beta sequences and the way those sequences occurred across donors. An earlier analysis of roughly 600 of the donors used high-throughput TCR beta sequencing to judge whether each TCR beta V gene segment behaved as functional or pseudogenic. Donor age, sex, ethnicity and CMV serostatus were compiled alongside the repertoire data. Genome-wide SNP genotypes for about three fifths of the roughly 670 donors were used in a later genetic analysis, which treated that subset as a discovery cohort. Every discovery cohort repertoire had been produced on one sequencing platform. Class I and class II HLA loci were covered by the typing at four-digit resolution. The number of typed donors differed by locus: 629-630 for A, B, C, DRB1 and DQB1; approximately 540 for DQA1; over 600 for DPA1; and approximately 450 for DPB1. A handful of DR-DQ haplotypes were handled as single units for association and clustering because linkage in the cohort was strong. Across some 400 genotyped donors of the cohort, an average of about 240,000 unique TCR beta nucleotide sequences per donor were sequenced, and about a sixth of those sequences were non-productive. Results the study describes overall, beyond this receptor: HLA typing was unavailable for some donors at each locus, so association tests used only the typed subset. According to a later genetic analysis, donors in an Asian-associated ancestry cluster had fewer N-insertions in productive TCRs than the roughly 660-donor mean. Sequencing depth was assumed to be roughly uniform across donors in the presence/absence analyses, though that assumption may not hold. The only immune exposure information available for the cohort was CMV serostatus. A further reported finding was that TCR beta sequences accurately predicted the HLA-A and HLA-B alleles for most subjects in the first cohort. In vitro tests confirmed that a few of the cytomegalovirus-associated TCR beta chains recognize cytomegalovirus antigens. In both the original and validation cohorts, the classifier was reported to diagnose cytomegalovirus status with high specificity and sensitivity. The authors suggested that the approach could potentially be generalized to other disease states and immunological phenotypes. According to a later analysis, most CMV-associated TCR beta chains appeared to be HLA-restricted, and the HLA associations seemed to be driven largely by CMV exposure. Compared with equally common non-associated chains, HLA-associated TCR beta chains in a later analysis were more clonally expanded and had lower generation probabilities. A later analysis found that TCR association rates varied across HLA loci, with DRB1 alleles showing the most associated TCRs and HLA-C alleles the fewest. An association between a missense DCLRE1C variant and V-gene and J-gene trimming of TCR beta chains was found in a later genetic analysis and replicated in an independent cohort. A total of 164 TCR beta chains were listed by the study as associated with cytomegalovirus. An earlier analysis of around 500 of the donors showed that most TCR beta V segments appeared in productive rearrangements either about 87% or about 30% of the time, which broadly matched IMGT annotations. Correlated functional status among segregating V segments might be attributable to linkage disequilibrium, but an unknown experimental factor could not be ruled out. A group of highly shared sequence variants was considered likely to be a technical artifact of the sequencing pipeline. Some IMGT-functional V segments, including TRBV6-2 and TRBV6-3, could not be distinguished by the 87-base-pair reads and were therefore excluded. At a false discovery rate of 0.05, a later analysis linked 16,951 TCR beta sequences to specific HLA alleles. Only TCR beta chains were sequenced in this cohort, and the absence of alpha or paired-chain data limited detectable features. Across donors, most TCR sequences were observed very rarely, whereas some public TCRs were present in many individuals. Because counts were too low, about 18 rarely observed V segments, including chromosome 9 orphons, were excluded from the earlier analysis of around 590 of the donors. Several of the top co-occurrence clusters appeared to be linked to parvovirus B19, influenza, CMV and Epstein-Barr virus, according to a later analysis. Assigning TCR associations to individual alleles was difficult when HLA alleles, especially DR and DQ, strongly co-occurred.

The CDR3, cysteine through phenylalanine, is 13 amino acids long. CDR3 DNA is the only sequence kept; it has 39 bases, read in frame from the first base. Via the germline V gene (reference sequence), CDR1 is MNHEY and CDR2 SMNVEV. V is trimmed back by 5 bases and J by 5 bases, and the junction contains 3 bases that no gene match accounts for. The rearranged segments are TRBV27 and TRBJ2-5, with 9 central nucleotides matching TRBD2. This TCR was recovered from a man between 40 and 49 years old in good health and CMV-seropositive. The sample was PBMCs. The CDR3 here reads CASSRGRGETQYF. The nucleotide sequence reads TGTGCCAGCAGTCGCGGGAGGGGCGAGACCCAGTACTTC.